These 26 T cell receptor beta chains came from one sample sequenced in a study of blood T cell repertoires in COVID-19. The protocol was immunoSEQ multiplex PCR, while the TCRdb copy is restricted to in-frame clones and leaves out a portion. This table has 250,000 to 300,000 clones, about 86% appearing once. The source material was peripheral blood. Source of these receptors: a woman aged 55-69 years with active or convalescent COVID-19.

V and J are TRBV7-2 and TRBJ1-3; D may be TRBD1 (6 bases). Trimming cost V 5 bases and J 1 base, with 9 bases left between them. This CDR3 is 14 amino acids long. CDR1 SGHTA and CDR2 FQGNSA come from the germline V gene. The CDR3 region has the DNA TGTGCCAGCAGCCGCACAGGGTCTGGAAACACCATATATTTT. This sequence encodes CASSRTGSGNTIYF.

This sequence joins TRBV20-1 and TRBJ1-3; no reliable D call. V gave up 6 bases and J gave up 9 bases, with 12 bases separating them. The CDR3 length is 11 residues. CDR1 and CDR2 (germline): DFQATT, SNEGSKA (reference sequence). CDR3 bases: TGCAGTGCACTGAGACTGGGCACCATATATTTT. Translating it yields CSALRLGTIYF.

This sequence joins TRBV5-1 and TRBJ2-1; perhaps TRBD2 as D (5 bases). Germline assignment: CDR1 SGHRS and CDR2 YFSETQ. This CDR3 contains 16 residues. The V and J ends lost 2 bases and 0 bases respectively, with 12 bases between them. The CDR3 nucleotides are TGCGCCAGCAGCTTAGGCGGGCTAGCCTCCTACAATGAGCAGTTCTTC. Its protein product is CASSLGGLASYNEQFF.

The gene calls are TRBV7-6 and TRBJ2-7, with 7 bases identical to TRBD1. The CDR3 is 14 amino acids. Unmatched junction bases numbered 9, after V lost 4 bases and J lost 6 bases. Germline V gives CDR1 SGHVS, CDR2 FNYEAQ. The CDR3 spells CASSSPRGSTEQYF. CDR3 nucleotides: TGTGCCAGCAGCTCGCCCAGGGGGTCTACCGAGCAGTACTTC.

This clone was seen more than once but under ten times. This chain connects TRBV6-2 or TRBV6-3 to TRBJ2-3; perhaps TRBD1 as D (6 bases). The CDR3 totals 16 residues. V lost 5 bases and J 5 bases, leaving 20 bases between the germline ends. CDR1 is MNHEY and CDR2 is SVGEGT in the germline V gene. CDR3 protein: CASSVWTVEREDTQYF. For the CDR3, the DNA is TGTGCCAGCAGTGTCTGGACAGTTGAACGGGAAGATACGCAGTATTTT.

This clone has a single count. V gene TRBV30 combines with J gene TRBJ1-4; unclear D gene. Deletions cut 2 bases from V and 8 bases from J, with 24 bases between. The CDR3 has 17 amino acids. Germline V CDR1 and CDR2: GTSNPN, SVGIG (reference sequence). For the CDR3, the DNA is TGTGCCTGGAGTAAGGATTTGGGCCTCTCCACCGGCGAAAAACTGTTTTTT. Translating gives CAWSKDLGLSTGEKLFF.

The gene calls are TRBV12-1 and TRBJ1-1; the tabulated D call, TRBD1, remains unverified against the DNA. TRBV12-1 is deemed a pseudogene. The CDR3 length is 15 residues. The CDR3 loop is CASSFRTGAHTEAFF. DNA of the CDR3: TGTGCCAGCAGCTTTCGGACAGGAGCACACACTGAAGCTTTCTTT.

The V and J genes are TRBV4-1 and TRBJ2-3; 10 nucleotides line up with TRBD1. After removal of 5 bases from V and 5 bases from J, the junction contained 10 bases not matched to a gene. This CDR3 contains 16 residues. The germline V gene has CDR1 MGHRA and CDR2 YSYEKL. This chain's CDR3 is CASSRLGQGKGDTQYF. The DNA for the CDR3 is TGCGCCAGCAGCAGGCTGGGACAGGGGAAAGGAGATACGCAGTATTTT.

The V and J genes are TRBV12-3 or TRBV12-4 and TRBJ2-2; unclear D gene. The CDR3 covers 11 residues. Trimming pared 4 bases from V and 6 bases from J, leaving 3 bases between. For the CDR3, the DNA is TGTGCCAGCAGTTCCTCCGGGGAGCTGTTTTTT. Protein: CASSSSGELFF.

The chain has TRBV2 and TRBJ1-1; weak D call: TRBD1 (5 bases). Germline V gene data show CDR1 as SNHLY and CDR2 as FYNNEI. CDR3 size: 14 residues. The V gene lost 6 bases and the J gene lost 1 base, with 12 bases spanning the gap. Written as DNA, the CDR3 is TGTGCCAGCAGCATTACTACAGGGAACACTGAAGCTTTCTTT. Its translation is CASSITTGNTEAFF. Combining the CDR3 with reference TRBV2 and TRBJ1-1 gives the whole variable domain EPEVTQTPSHQVTQMGQEVILRCVPISNHLYFYWYRQILGQKVEFLVSFYNNEISEKSEIFDDQFSVERPDGSNFTLKIRSTKLEDSAMYFCASSITTGNTEAFFGQGTRLTVV.

This chain joins TRBV7-2 and TRBJ1-3; 8 nucleotides match TRBD1. V shed 2 bases and J 0 bases; nucleotides not matched to a gene: 3. This CDR3 spans 16 amino acids. From germline, CDR1 is SGHTA and CDR2 FQGNSA. The CDR3 DNA reads as TGTGCCAGCAGCTTAATGGGGACAGGCTCTGGAAACACCATATATTTT. Amino acids: CASSLMGTGSGNTIYF.

The chain couples TRBV12-3 or TRBV12-4 to TRBJ1-2; D perhaps matches TRBD1 (5 bases). This CDR3 is 12 amino acids long. V was clipped by 3 bases and J by 8 bases, with 10 bases between them. The CDR3: CASSFAGIGYTF. DNA for the CDR3: TGTGCCAGCAGTTTCGCAGGGATCGGCTACACCTTC.

The chain uses TRBV2 and TRBJ2-7, with 9 bases matching TRBD2. From germline, CDR1 is SNHLY and CDR2 FYNNEI. The CDR3 consists of 15 residues. Trimming removed 5 bases from V and 0 bases from J; junction bases left unmatched: 5. CDR3 sequence reads: CASSLNSGSSYEQYF. The CDR3 nucleotides read TGTGCCAGCAGTTTAAATAGCGGGAGCTCCTACGAGCAGTACTTC.

The J gene is TRBJ1-5, the V gene TRBV27; the match to TRBD1 covers 7 bases. The CDR3 spans 14 residues. CDR1 is MNHEY and CDR2 is SMNVEV in the germline V gene (reference sequence). V lost 3 bases and J lost 3; bases outside the gene matches: 2. The CDR3 loop is CASSLTGSNQPQHF. The CDR3 DNA reads TGTGCCAGCAGTTTGACAGGGTCCAATCAGCCCCAGCATTTT.

The chain has TRBV6-5 and TRBJ2-7; tentatively, D is TRBD2 (5 bases). The CDR3 loop spans 14 amino acids. Germline V gene data show CDR1 as MNHEY and CDR2 as SVGAGI. V lost 4 bases and J lost 0, with 10 bases in between. The CDR3 sequence is CASSFGRGSYEQYF. The CDR3 DNA reads as TGTGCCAGCAGTTTTGGCCGGGGCTCCTACGAGCAGTACTTC.

CDR3 amino acids: CASSLGGGPPYGYTF. The CDR3 nucleotides read TGTGCCAGCAGCTTGGGAGGCGGGCCGCCATATGGCTACACCTTC. The V call is TRBV5-4, the J call TRBJ1-2; D gene unclear. The germline V and J ends were trimmed by 0 bases and 5 bases, with 14 bases remaining between them. Germline loops: CDR1 SGHNT, CDR2 YYREEE (reference sequence). The CDR3 runs to 15 residues.

The V call is TRBV7-2, the J call TRBJ1-5; TRBD1 matches 7 bases. J was trimmed by 3 bases and V by 4 bases; bases with no gene match: 6. The germline V gene encodes CDR1 SGHTA and CDR2 FQGNSA. This CDR3 is 15 amino acids long. The CDR3 sequence: CASSSTGFNNQPQHF. DNA of the CDR3: TGTGCCAGCAGCTCGACAGGGTTTAACAATCAGCCCCAGCATTTT.

This clone showed up just a few times. The chain is built from TRBV12-5 and TRBJ1-2; D is undetermined. The CDR3 is 12 amino acids. Germline assignment: CDR1 LGHNT and CDR2 FRNRAP. V shed 2 bases and J shed 4 bases, with 5 bases lying between them. The CDR3 protein is CASGLNSYGYTF. The CDR3 DNA sequence: TGTGCTAGTGGTTTGAACAGCTATGGCTACACCTTC.

The rearrangement links TRBV19 to TRBJ1-6; no firm D call. Trimming shortened V by 5 bases and J by 7 bases, and 9 bases separated the two germline ends. The CDR3 runs 13 residues. Looked up from germline, CDR1 is LNHDA and CDR2 is SQIVND (reference sequence). Here the CDR3 DNA reads TGTGCCAGTAGTCTTGGAGGGAATTCACCCCTCCACTTT. Amino acid sequence: CASSLGGNSPLHF.

In this sample, this clone turned up a few times. V and J are TRBV5-6 and TRBJ2-1; 14 bases match TRBD2. V lost 3 bases and J lost 11; bases outside the gene matches: 13. CDR1 and CDR2 (germline): SGHDT, YYEEEE. This CDR3 comprises 17 residues. As DNA, the CDR3 is TGTGCCAGCAGCTCGGGACTAGCGGGGGAGGGGGTTGAACAGCAGTTCTTC. Residues: CASSSGLAGEGVEQQFF.

The V gene is TRBV6-5, the J gene TRBJ2-7; no clear D gene. CDR1 MNHEY and CDR2 SVGAGI come from the germline V gene. Trimming cost V 3 bases and J 2 bases, with 11 bases left between them. CDR3 length equals 14 residues. As DNA, the CDR3 is TGTGCCAGCAGTTATTCCGCACTAACCTACGAGCAGTACTTC. This codes for CASSYSALTYEQYF.

This chain uses TRBV24-1 with TRBJ2-3; D is unclear. Germline CDR1 is KGHDR and CDR2 is SFDVKD. The CDR3 extends over 13 amino acids. V was shortened by 3 bases and J by 2 bases, with 5 bases between the two germline ends. The CDR3 reads CATSDTYTDTQYF. In nucleotides, the CDR3 is TGTGCCACCAGTGATACCTACACAGATACGCAGTATTTT.

The chain carries TRBV9 and TRBJ2-7; tentatively, D is TRBD1 (6 bases). Trimming stripped 0 bases from V and 3 bases from J, with 13 bases between. CDR1 and CDR2 (germline): SGDLS, YYNGEE. This CDR3 has 15 residues. This chain's CDR3 is CASSVAPTGIYEQYF. The CDR3 bases are TGTGCCAGCAGCGTAGCCCCAACAGGGATCTACGAGCAGTACTTC.

The chain links TRBV6-5 to TRBJ2-3; a weak D match, TRBD2 (6 bases). Trimming took 0 bases from V and 2 from J, leaving 12 bases between them. This CDR3 has 16 amino acids. The germline CDR1 and CDR2 sequences are MNHEY and SVGAGI. The CDR3 loop reads CASSYSRGRYTDTQYF. The CDR3 DNA is TGTGCCAGCAGTTACTCACGGGGGAGATACACAGATACGCAGTATTTT.

This chain connects TRBV19 to TRBJ2-5; TRBD2 agrees at 8 bases. Germline V CDR1 and CDR2: LNHDA, SQIVND (reference sequence). V lost 5 bases to trimming and J lost 3 bases; unmatched junction nucleotides: 11. This CDR3 spans 16 amino acids. The CDR3 sequence is CASSARGSGEKETQYF. CDR3 DNA sequence: TGTGCCAGTAGTGCCCGAGGTAGCGGGGAAAAAGAGACCCAGTACTTC.

In DNA, the CDR3 is TGCGCCAGCAGCCAAGGTGGCGGGGGCTCCCCAGATACGCAGTATTTT. Translation gives CASSQGGGGSPDTQYF. The chain links TRBV4-3 to TRBJ2-3; a weak D match, TRBD2 (7 bases). Germline lookup yields CDR1 LGHNA and CDR2 YSLEER. V shed 1 base and J shed 4 bases, with 15 bases lying between them. This CDR3 contains 16 residues.